The 2 T cell receptor beta chains in this list originate from one sample, sequenced in a study of T cells in Graves' hyperthyroidism and ophthalmopathy. TCR beta CDR3 regions were amplified from RNA transcripts. HTBI primers were the set used in a first-round RT-PCR of the TCR CDR3. MiXCR, run by TCRdb on the multiplex PCR reads, gives a single entry per CDR3 protein. This table holds under 250,000 distinct CDR3 sequences, approximately 16% found once. Material for sequencing was blood. Receptors originate from a woman aged 45-59 years with Graves' hyperthyroidism.

The rearrangement links TRBV14 to TRBJ2-1; D gene uncertain. The CDR3 contains 14 residues. Germline V CDR1 and CDR2: SGHDN, FVKESK. Trimming shortened V by 1 base and J by 13 bases, and 17 bases separated the two germline ends. The CDR3 is CASSQARSHETQFF. DNA of the CDR3: TGTGCCAGCAGCCAAGCAAGGTCGCACGAGACCCAGTTCTTC.

At least ten counts were recorded for this clonotype. V usage is TRBV12-3 or TRBV12-4 and J usage is TRBJ2-3, with a tentative D call TRBD1 (5 bases). V was clipped by 3 bases and J by 4 bases, with 8 bases between them. The CDR3 runs 13 residues. CDR3 residues: CASSFLGPDTQYF. CDR3 DNA sequence: TGTGCCAGCAGTTTCTTGGGGCCAGATACGCAGTATTTT.